This entry features one TCR beta chain sequence. Its specificity is unknown. The entry originates in a study of OX40 agonist ivuxolimab in advanced cancers. Across the study: The dose-escalation cohort had hepatocellular carcinoma, melanoma, renal cell or head and neck cancer.

Study-level points and caveats: Part of the nonresponder group also had normalized T-cell clonal expansion that was low.

Libraries were prepared by immunoSEQ multiplex PCR; TCRdb keeps only in-frame clonotypes and omits some of them. The table records roughly 80,000 clones, more than 70% of them present only once. The CDR3 has 14 residues. Germline CDR1 and CDR2: SGHDT and YYEEEE. J lost 6 bases, V lost 6 bases, and 11 bases had no gene match. Autoimmune disease history or systemic immunosuppression meant exclusion. The sequencing used CD4+ or CD8+ T cells sorted from blood, collected in a trial of the OX40 agonist ivuxolimab. This receptor was taken from an adult with an advanced solid tumor such as melanoma, head and neck, liver or kidney cancer. The rearrangement uses TRBV5-6 and TRBJ2-7; 8 nucleotides line up with TRBD1. In nucleotides, the CDR3 is TGTGCCAGCAACCCAACGGACAGGGCCGGCGAGCAGTACTTC. This translates into CASNPTDRAGEQYF.